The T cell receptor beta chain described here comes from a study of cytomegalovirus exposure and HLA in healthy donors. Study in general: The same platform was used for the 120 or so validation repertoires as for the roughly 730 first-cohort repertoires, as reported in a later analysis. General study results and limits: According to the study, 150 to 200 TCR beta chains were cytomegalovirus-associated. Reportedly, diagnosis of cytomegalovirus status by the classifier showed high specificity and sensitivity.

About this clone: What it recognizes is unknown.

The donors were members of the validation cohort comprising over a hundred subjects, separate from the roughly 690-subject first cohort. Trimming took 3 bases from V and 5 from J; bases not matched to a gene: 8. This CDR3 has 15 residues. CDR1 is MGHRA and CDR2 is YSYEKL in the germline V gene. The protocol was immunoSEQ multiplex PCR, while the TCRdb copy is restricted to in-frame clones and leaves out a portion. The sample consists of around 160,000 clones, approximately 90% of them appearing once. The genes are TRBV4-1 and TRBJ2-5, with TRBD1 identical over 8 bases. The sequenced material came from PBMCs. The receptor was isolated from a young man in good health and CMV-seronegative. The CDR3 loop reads CASSQGQASRETQYF. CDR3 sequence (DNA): TGCGCCAGCAGCCAGGGACAGGCGTCCCGGGAGACCCAGTACTTC.